This T cell receptor (beta chain) comes out of a study of T cell responses to AZD1222 COVID-19 vaccine. The method was immunoSEQ multiplex PCR; TCRdb's version includes in-frame clones alone and lacks a portion of them. The repertoire consists of about 150,000 clones, with over 70% occurring once and the leading ten covering roughly 10%. About this clone: The antigen is not known.

This CDR3 is built from 15 residues. Germline CDR1 and CDR2: MNHEY and SMNVEV (reference sequence). V was cut by 0 bases and J by 8 bases, with 16 bases left in between. Study-level points and caveats: Only a handful of individuals given AZD1222 were seropositive at baseline. Most donors were white British, females outnumbered males, and clonal diversity was possibly underestimated. Reportedly, nearly half of unique spike TCRs recognized epitopes outside B.1.351/B.1.1.7 mutations. Compared with day 0, the breadth and depth of the Spike-specific TCR repertoire rose significantly after two doses of AZD1222.

The starting material was peripheral blood, obtained 28 days after the second AZD1222 dose. The TCR originated in an adult who received the AZD1222 COVID-19 vaccine. The chain joins TRBV27 to TRBJ1-2; no firm D call. The CDR3 protein is CASSLSISARRGYTF. For the CDR3, the DNA is TGTGCCAGCAGTTTATCCATTTCCGCCAGGCGCGGCTACACCTTC.